This T cell receptor (beta chain) was sequenced during a study of cytomegalovirus exposure and HLA in healthy donors. Both 60 Vbeta primers and 13 Jbeta primers went into the PCR. Measured with immunoSEQ multiplex PCR; TCRdb has only the in-frame clones, and not every one. The profile shows approximately 100,000 clones, roughly a tenth of them singletons. V dropped 0 bases and J dropped 3; count of bases not matched to a gene: 0. The CDR3 contains 14 residues. CDR1 is WSHSY, CDR2 SAAADI, per germline. This chain links TRBV10-2 with TRBJ2-5; 8 nucleotides agree with TRBD2. Sequencing was carried out using PBMCs. The clonotype comes from a man between 50 and 59 years old in good health and CMV-seropositive. The CDR3 here is CASSESGLEETQYF. As DNA, the CDR3 is TGCGCCAGCAGTGAGTCGGGACTAGAAGAGACCCAGTACTTC.